A single sample gave rise to the 23 T cell receptor beta chains below, sequenced in a study of spatial heterogeneity in lung cancer. TCRdb called the 5' RACE reads again in MiXCR, with one record for every CDR3 protein. Among tens of thousands of distinct CDR3 sequences listed, around 12% were seen once. Time point here: sample taken at primary tumor resection. This specimen was PBMCs, taken at surgery. The source is a male donor with early-stage non-small cell lung cancer.

The CDR3, as DNA: TGCGCCAGCAGCCAAGGGGGCCGCATCGCAGAGACCCAGTACTTC. It specifies CASSQGGRIAETQYF. The chain uses TRBV4-3 and TRBJ2-5; TRBD1 is a possible D gene (5 bases). The germline V gene encodes CDR1 LGHNA and CDR2 YSLEER. Trimming cost V 1 base and J 4 bases, with 13 bases left between them. The CDR3 extends over 15 amino acids.

This clonotype was counted a few times. V and J are TRBV5-1 and TRBJ1-1; no clear D. CDR3 length: 13 residues. Trimming took 1 base from V and 1 from J, leaving 5 bases between them. Germline V gives CDR1 SGHRS, CDR2 YFSETQ. CDR3 loop: CASSLNRNTEAFF. The DNA for the CDR3 is TGCGCCAGCAGCTTGAACCGGAACACTGAAGCTTTCTTT.

The chain uses TRBV6-5 and TRBJ1-4; the D gene is possibly TRBD1 (6 bases). CDR3 size: 14 residues. Germline CDR1 MNHEY, CDR2 SVGAGI. V was trimmed by 2 bases and J by 5 bases, leaving 9 bases between them. The CDR3 nucleotides read TGTGCCAGCAGTTACGGACAGCTGAATGAAAAACTGTTTTTT. Translating it yields CASSYGQLNEKLFF.

This clonotype was seen only a few times. The V call is TRBV7-2, the J call TRBJ2-1, with 8 bases fitting TRBD1. CDR3 size: 14 residues. The V segment lost 1 base and the J segment 9 bases; nucleotides outside the gene matches: 5. From germline, CDR1 is SGHTA and CDR2 FQGNSA. The CDR3 loop is CASSLGTGYLEQFF. Here the CDR3 DNA reads TGTGCCAGCAGCTTAGGGACAGGGTACCTTGAGCAGTTCTTC.

The chain carries TRBV7-9 and TRBJ1-2; D not resolved. The germline V and J ends were trimmed by 1 base and 5 bases, with 8 bases remaining between them. Germline CDR1 is SEHNR and CDR2 is FQNEAQ (reference sequence). The length of the CDR3 is 13 residues. The CDR3 DNA sequence: TGTGCCAGCAGCTTAGAACGAGCGTATGGCTACACCTTC. Translated: CASSLERAYGYTF.

This clonotype was picked up a small number of times. V is TRBV6-5 and J is TRBJ1-2, with 10 positions matching TRBD1. Germline CDR1 MNHEY, CDR2 SVGAGI. The CDR3 extends over 16 amino acids. J was trimmed by 7 bases and V by 2 bases; bases with no gene match: 10. The CDR3, as DNA: TGTGCCAGCAGTTACAGTCAGACAGGGGGCTCATCTGGCTACACCTTC. It yields the protein CASSYSQTGGSSGYTF.

This clonotype was picked up many times. The chain has TRBV6-1 and TRBJ2-3; no reliable D call. V shed 6 bases and J shed 4 bases, with 17 bases lying between them. CDR1 MNHNS and CDR2 SASEGT come from the germline V gene. This CDR3 comprises 15 residues. As DNA, the CDR3 is TGTGCCAGCAGCCCGGGCCCCCTCGGCGCAGATACGCAGTATTTT. Protein: CASSPGPLGADTQYF.

The rearrangement joins TRBV29-1 to TRBJ2-2; 11 bases align to TRBD2. Trimming removed 6 bases from V and 7 bases from J; junction bases left unmatched: 10. Looked up from germline, CDR1 is SQVTM and CDR2 is ANQGSEA. The CDR3 has 15 amino acids. The CDR3 sequence: CSVEGTSGSGGELFF. CDR3 nucleotide sequence: TGCAGCGTCGAGGGCACTAGCGGGAGTGGCGGGGAGCTGTTTTTT.

This clonotype was detected a few times. The V and J genes are TRBV27 and TRBJ1-5, with D possibly TRBD1 on 5 matching bases. The V and J ends lost 6 bases and 4 bases respectively, with 10 bases between them. The length of the CDR3 is 13 residues. Germline V gene lookup returns CDR1 MNHEY and CDR2 SMNVEV (reference sequence). CDR3 bases: TGTGCCAGCAGGCGGGGGTTAAATCAGCCCCAGCATTTT. Translated: CASRRGLNQPQHF.

This chain links TRBV20-1 with TRBJ2-5; 7 nucleotides line up with TRBD1. Germline V gene lookup returns CDR1 DFQATT and CDR2 SNEGSKA (reference sequence). The CDR3 has 13 residues. V lost 2 bases to trimming and J lost 2 bases; unmatched junction nucleotides: 2. The DNA of the CDR3 is TGCAGTGCTAGACCCAGGGGGCAAGAGACCCAGTACTTC. Translation: CSARPRGQETQYF.

This clonotype was seen a handful of times. This chain links TRBV27 with TRBJ2-7; D remains unclear. The ends were cut back, 3 bases at V and 3 bases at J, with 3 bases in the middle. Germline V gives CDR1 MNHEY, CDR2 SMNVEV (reference sequence). The CDR3 consists of 11 residues. Here the CDR3 DNA reads TGTGCCAGCAGTTTTTTCTACGAGCAGTACTTC. Translating it yields CASSFFYEQYF.

This clonotype was counted at least ten times. The junction departs from germline at one end; a sequencing error may be responsible. The CDR3 loop is CASRLASGRSSYNEQFF. CDR3 DNA: TGCGCCAGCAGGTTGGCTAGCGGGAGATCTTCCTACAATGAGCAGTTCTTC. The rearrangement joins TRBV5-1 to TRBJ2-1; 10 nucleotides line up with TRBD2. The length of the CDR3 is 17 residues. Germline CDR1 and CDR2: SGHRS and YFSETQ.

The V and J genes are TRBV11-2 and TRBJ2-3, with D uncertain. V was pared by 2 bases and J by 8 bases, with 17 bases between. This CDR3 comprises 15 residues. Germline CDR1 and CDR2: SGHAT and FQNNGV. The CDR3 sequence: CASSLLLSVFGTQYF. In DNA, the CDR3 is TGTGCCAGCAGCTTACTTCTTTCGGTGTTCGGTACGCAGTATTTT.

Many counts were recorded for this clonotype. V usage is TRBV2 and J usage is TRBJ2-1; tentative D call: TRBD1 (6 bases). Between the trimmed V and J ends, which lost 5 bases and 5 bases, there was a span of 19 bases. The CDR3 sequence is 16 residues long. Germline V CDR1 and CDR2: SNHLY, FYNNEI. The CDR3 protein is CASSPPRRTGNNEQFF. The CDR3 DNA follows: TGTGCCAGCAGTCCGCCCCGTCGTACAGGGAACAATGAGCAGTTCTTC.

This clonotype was observed many times. The chain is built from TRBV29-1 and TRBJ2-4; possible D gene TRBD1, 6 bases. V dropped 6 bases and J dropped 8 bases, with 20 bases sitting between them. The CDR3 covers 14 residues. CDR1 is SQVTM and CDR2 is ANQGSEA in the germline V gene. Written as DNA, the CDR3 is TGCAGCGTCGCCGGGACACTAGGTAGCGACATTCAGTACTTC. Amino acid sequence: CSVAGTLGSDIQYF. Looking up the rest from reference TRBV29-1 and TRBJ2-4 gives the full variable domain: SAVISQKPSRDICQRGTSLTIQCQVDSQVTMMFWYRQQPGQSLTLIATANQGSEATYESGFVIDKFPISRPNLTFSTLTVSNMSPEDSSIYLCSVAGTLGSDIQYFGAGTRLSVL.

This clonotype came up a few times. J is TRBJ2-7 and V is TRBV6-2 or TRBV6-3; 10 bases are a match to TRBD1. The CDR3 consists of 16 residues. J gave up 3 bases and V 5 bases, and 10 bases lay outside the gene matches. Per germline, CDR1 MNHEY and CDR2 SVGEGT. The CDR3 DNA is TGTGCCAGCAGTCGCAACCCGGGACAGGGGATCTACGAGCAGTACTTC. Translation: CASSRNPGQGIYEQYF.

There are many counts of this clonotype. The rearrangement uses TRBV20-1 and TRBJ2-3; tentatively, D is TRBD2 (6 bases). This CDR3 contains 16 residues. V was cut by 0 bases and J by 2 bases, with 15 bases left in between. From germline, CDR1 is DFQATT and CDR2 SNEGSKA (reference sequence). The CDR3 bases are TGCAGTGCTAGAGATCCAGCGCGGGGAATCACAGATACGCAGTATTTT. Its protein is CSARDPARGITDTQYF.

The rearrangement joins TRBV11-3 to TRBJ2-5, with D unresolved. The CDR3 length is 12 residues. Looked up from germline, CDR1 is SGHNT and CDR2 is YENEEA. The V gene lost 5 bases and the J gene lost 5 bases, with 9 bases spanning the gap. This CDR3 is CASSLTRETQYF. DNA of the CDR3: TGTGCCAGCAGCCTTACGAGGGAGACCCAGTACTTC.

This clonotype was counted between two and nine times. The chain employs TRBV9 and TRBJ1-1; D gene unclear. Trimming took 4 bases from V and 5 from J, leaving 18 bases between them. Germline V lookup: CDR1 SGDLS, CDR2 YYNGEE. CDR3 length equals 15 residues. CDR3 region: CASSTRGQILTEAFF. DNA for the CDR3: TGTGCCAGCAGCACCCGTGGGCAGATATTGACTGAAGCTTTCTTT.

This clonotype was picked up a small number of times. The chain couples TRBV4-3 to TRBJ1-1; D is undetermined. The germline gives CDR1 LGHNA, CDR2 YSLEER. The CDR3 length is 13 residues. The V and J ends lost 5 bases and 0 bases respectively, with 7 bases between them. The CDR3 nucleotides read TGCGCCAGCAGCGGTACGGTGAACACTGAAGCTTTCTTT. Protein: CASSGTVNTEAFF.

This clonotype was detected many times. The rearrangement uses TRBV7-9 and TRBJ2-1, with D maybe TRBD1 (5 bases). The CDR3 extends over 15 amino acids. Trimming stripped 4 bases from V and 6 bases from J, with 16 bases between. In germline, CDR1 is SEHNR, CDR2 FQNEAQ (reference sequence). CDR3 protein: CASSSYSARVNEQFF. CDR3 in DNA: TGTGCCAGCAGCTCATACTCTGCCAGGGTCAATGAGCAGTTCTTC.

The chain is built from TRBV5-1 and TRBJ2-5; the match to TRBD1 covers 7 bases. The germline CDR1 and CDR2 sequences are SGHRS and YFSETQ. J was trimmed by 4 bases and V by 0 bases; bases with no gene match: 3. This CDR3 comprises 14 residues. CDR3: CASSLVQGTETQYF. As DNA, the CDR3 is TGCGCCAGCAGCTTGGTACAGGGGACAGAGACCCAGTACTTC.

This clonotype was detected a few times. This chain's CDR3 is CAIRPEGFNEQFF. CDR3 nucleotides: TGTGCCATACGGCCCGAGGGATTCAATGAGCAGTTCTTC. This chain joins TRBV10-3 and TRBJ2-1; the D gene is possibly TRBD2 (5 bases). The CDR3 is made up of 13 amino acids. The germline CDR1 and CDR2 sequences are ENHRY and SYGVKD. Trimming shortened V by 9 bases and J by 6 bases, and 15 bases separated the two germline ends.